Shown below are 31 T cell receptor beta chains from a single sample sequenced in a study of blood T cell repertoires in COVID-19. Here immunoSEQ multiplex PCR was the method, and the copy in TCRdb shows in-frame clones only, minus some. The table has 250,000 to 300,000 clones, over 70% seen once. The sequenced sample was peripheral blood. The receptors here all came from a woman in her 40s who had recovered from COVID-19.

This chain uses TRBV12-5 with TRBJ2-1; D is perhaps TRBD1 (6 bases). The ends were cut back, 8 bases at V and 4 bases at J, with 12 bases in the middle. CDR3 size: 13 residues. In germline, CDR1 is LGHNT, CDR2 FRNRAP. CDR3 in amino acids: CASSGTSYNEQFF. For the CDR3, the DNA is TGTGCTAGTTCTGGGACAAGTTACAATGAGCAGTTCTTC.

J is TRBJ2-7 and V is TRBV6-5; 8 nucleotides line up with TRBD2. CDR3 length: 15 amino acids. Germline assignment: CDR1 MNHEY and CDR2 SVGAGI. V dropped 5 bases and J dropped 1; count of bases not matched to a gene: 7. The CDR3 DNA reads as TGTGCCAGCAGTCCGGCCGGGGGGGGTTCCTACGAGCAGTACTTC. It codes for CASSPAGGGSYEQYF.

In this sample, this clone turned up a few times. J is TRBJ2-2 and V is TRBV5-4, with D possibly being TRBD2 (6 bases). Germline CDR1 SGHNT, CDR2 YYREEE (reference sequence). The CDR3 runs 17 residues. V was cut by 0 bases and J by 1 base, with 13 bases left in between. The CDR3 protein is CASSLAGGQGNTGELFF. The CDR3 nucleotides read TGTGCCAGCAGCTTGGCCGGAGGGCAGGGGAACACCGGGGAGCTGTTTTTT.

The V and J genes are TRBV5-4 and TRBJ2-3; 7 nucleotides match TRBD2. Germline V CDR1 and CDR2: SGHNT, YYREEE (reference sequence). V shed 2 bases, J shed 6 bases, and the junction held 6 bases outside the gene matches. There are 14 residues in the CDR3. The CDR3 sequence: CASSFRAGEDTQYF. CDR3 DNA sequence: TGTGCCAGCAGCTTCAGGGCGGGGGAGGATACGCAGTATTTT.

The chain employs TRBV2 and TRBJ2-2; D is unclear. This CDR3 spans 15 amino acids. Germline assignment: CDR1 SNHLY and CDR2 FYNNEI. Trimming took 7 bases from V and 0 from J, leaving 12 bases between them. CDR3 nucleotides: TGTGCCAGCACAGTCAGGCCACCGAACACCGGGGAGCTGTTTTTT. Amino acid sequence: CASTVRPPNTGELFF.

The V and J genes are TRBV5-1 and TRBJ2-7, with a weak D call TRBD1 (5 bases). Trimming took 4 bases from V and 3 from J, leaving 17 bases between them. CDR1 and CDR2 from the germline V gene are SGHRS and YFSETQ. The CDR3 loop spans 15 amino acids. The CDR3 region has the DNA TGCGCCAGCAGCCCCCAGGCCGTCAGGGTCTACGAGCAGTACTTC. As protein: CASSPQAVRVYEQYF.

V usage is TRBV29-1 and J usage is TRBJ1-5; D remains unclear. Germline CDR1 SQVTM, CDR2 ANQGSEA. This CDR3 has 13 amino acids. Trimming shortened V by 3 bases and J by 6 bases, and 12 bases separated the two germline ends. This CDR3 reads CSVDAGWGQPQHF. CDR3 in DNA: TGCAGCGTTGATGCGGGTTGGGGTCAGCCCCAGCATTTT.

The CDR3 loop is CASSISPGDNEKLFF. The CDR3 bases are TGTGCCAGTAGTATAAGCCCAGGGGATAATGAAAAACTGTTTTTT. The chain is built from TRBV19 and TRBJ1-4, with D possibly matching TRBD1 (6 bases). Germline V gene sequence: CDR1 LNHDA, CDR2 SQIVND (reference sequence). This CDR3 has 15 residues. The V end was cut by 2 bases, the J end by 4 bases, with 11 bases between.

The V call is TRBV5-6, the J call TRBJ1-2; 9 bases are shared with TRBD1. Germline CDR1 is SGHDT and CDR2 is YYEEEE. The CDR3 contains 16 residues. Trimming at V came to 4 bases and at J to 2 bases, leaving 9 bases not matched to a gene. This chain's CDR3 is CASSPDRGLLNYGYTF. The CDR3 DNA sequence: TGTGCCAGCAGCCCGGACAGGGGCCTCCTGAACTATGGCTACACCTTC.

CDR3 region: CASSGWVGLAGDSDPYEQYF. CDR3 in DNA: TGTGCCAGCAGTGGTTGGGTAGGACTAGCGGGAGACTCCGACCCCTACGAGCAGTACTTC. The gene calls are TRBV2 and TRBJ2-7, with 13 positions matching TRBD2. Germline CDR1 is SNHLY and CDR2 is FYNNEI. V shed 4 bases, J shed 2 bases, and the junction held 17 bases outside the gene matches. This CDR3 has 20 residues. Drawing the rest from reference TRBV2 and TRBJ2-7, the complete variable domain is EPEVTQTPSHQVTQMGQEVILRCVPISNHLYFYWYRQILGQKVEFLVSFYNNEISEKSEIFDDQFSVERPDGSNFTLKIRSTKLEDSAMYFCASSGWVGLAGDSDPYEQYFGPGTRLTVT.

As concerns this clone: Compared with germline, one end of the junction differs, possibly owing to a read error. The chain couples TRBV4-3 to TRBJ1-1; 7 bases line up with TRBD1. Germline V lookup: CDR1 LGHNA, CDR2 YSLEER. The CDR3 contains 13 residues. The DNA for the CDR3 is TGCGCCAGCAGCCGGGGACAGCTGGGTCCCCTGGGCTTT. As protein: CASSRGQLGPLGF.

J is TRBJ2-3 and V is TRBV19; a possible D gene is TRBD1 (5 bases). The ends were cut back, 5 bases at V and 6 bases at J, with 15 bases in the middle. CDR1 is LNHDA and CDR2 is SQIVND in the germline V gene (reference sequence). The CDR3 has 14 amino acids. This CDR3 reads CASSAWPTADTQYF. The DNA of the CDR3 is TGTGCCAGTAGTGCGTGGCCGACAGCTGATACGCAGTATTTT.

The chain is built from TRBV10-2 and TRBJ2-5; 14 positions agree with TRBD2. CDR3 length equals 16 residues. The V gene's germline CDR1 is WSHSY and CDR2 SAAADI. J gave up 2 bases and V 6 bases, and 5 bases lay outside the gene matches. In nucleotides, the CDR3 is TGCGCCAGCAGGGGACTAGCGGGGGCCGTACAAGAGACCCAGTACTTC. It yields the protein CASRGLAGAVQETQYF.

V is TRBV5-1 and J is TRBJ1-4; D unresolved. This CDR3 is 14 amino acids long. V shed 0 bases and J shed 4 bases, with 7 bases lying between them. CDR1 and CDR2 from the germline V gene are SGHRS and YFSETQ. DNA of the CDR3: TGCGCCAGCAGCTTGGAGAGCTTTAATGAAAAACTGTTTTTT. Translating gives CASSLESFNEKLFF.

The rearrangement uses TRBV19 and TRBJ2-2; 9 bases line up with TRBD1. CDR1 and CDR2 from the germline V gene are LNHDA and SQIVND (reference sequence). The CDR3 loop spans 14 amino acids. V lost 5 bases and J lost 5; bases outside the gene matches: 3. Here the CDR3 reads CASSSGTGTGELFF. The CDR3 DNA reads TGTGCCAGTAGTTCCGGGACAGGGACCGGGGAGCTGTTTTTT.

The chain joins TRBV5-1 to TRBJ1-2, with TRBD1 matching over 8 bases. V was pared by 6 bases and J by 3 bases, with 4 bases of the junction left unmatched. The germline CDR1 and CDR2 sequences are SGHRS and YFSETQ. This CDR3 is built from 13 residues. The CDR3 DNA is TGCGCCAGCACGCTACAGGGGGACTATGGCTACACCTTC. Translating it yields CASTLQGDYGYTF.

This clone appeared once. The rearrangement joins TRBV9 to TRBJ1-2; possible D gene TRBD1, 5 bases. The CDR3 spans 14 residues. Germline V CDR1 and CDR2: SGDLS, YYNGEE. V dropped 6 bases and J dropped 5 bases, with 17 bases sitting between them. The CDR3, as DNA: TGTGCCAGCACCCTTGGGGGGTTGGGGTATGGCTACACCTTC. Translated, it gives CASTLGGLGYGYTF. Filled out from reference TRBV9 and TRBJ1-2, the complete variable domain reads DSGVTQTPKHLITATGQRVTLRCSPRSGDLSVYWYQQSLDQGLQFLIQYYNGEERAKGNILERFSAQQFPDLHSELNLSSLELGDSALYFCASTLGGLGYGYTFGSGTRLTVV.

The V and J genes are TRBV6-5 and TRBJ2-7; 8 bases line up with TRBD1. The ends lost 6 bases at V and 4 bases at J; junction bases unmatched: 8. CDR1 is MNHEY and CDR2 is SVGAGI in the germline V gene. There are 14 residues in the CDR3. CDR3: CASRVTGGFYEQYF. The CDR3 bases are TGTGCCAGCAGAGTAACAGGGGGATTTTACGAGCAGTACTTC.

There are a few counts of this clone. The rearrangement uses TRBV10-1 and TRBJ2-7; possibly TRBD1 for D (6 bases). The CDR3 runs 13 residues. V lost 5 bases and J 4 bases, leaving 12 bases between the germline ends. Germline V CDR1 and CDR2: WNHNN, SYGVQD (reference sequence). CDR3 sequence (DNA): TGCGCCAGCAGTTACGGACAGACGTACGAGCAGTACTTC. Translated, it gives CASSYGQTYEQYF.

This sequence joins TRBV5-6 and TRBJ2-7; TRBD1 is a possible D gene (5 bases). V was pared by 0 bases and J by 2 bases, with 9 bases between. The CDR3 is 14 residues long. The germline V gene has CDR1 SGHDT and CDR2 YYEEEE. The CDR3 nucleotides are TGTGCCAGCAGCTTGGGACAGCCCACCTACGAGCAGTACTTC. It yields the protein CASSLGQPTYEQYF.

As concerns this clone: Distinct nucleotide sequences in the sample also encode this CDR3. This chain links TRBV12-3 or TRBV12-4 with TRBJ1-2; D is ambiguous. This CDR3 has 13 amino acids. V was trimmed by 1 base and J by 2 bases, leaving 5 bases between them. This CDR3 is CASSLGQNYGYTF. The CDR3 DNA reads as TGTGCCAGCAGTTTAGGACAAAACTATGGCTACACCTTC.

The CDR3 is CASSPWGQEEELASPLHF. CDR3 in DNA: TGTGCCAGCAGCCCATGGGGACAGGAGGAGGAACTGGCTTCACCCCTCCACTTT. This chain links TRBV9 with TRBJ1-6; 8 nucleotides match TRBD1. The CDR3 covers 18 residues. Germline V lookup: CDR1 SGDLS, CDR2 YYNGEE. V trimming: 4 bases; J trimming: 9 bases; junction bases outside the gene matches: 18. The whole variable domain, remainder taken from reference TRBV9 and TRBJ1-6, is DSGVTQTPKHLITATGQRVTLRCSPRSGDLSVYWYQQSLDQGLQFLIQYYNGEERAKGNILERFSAQQFPDLHSELNLSSLELGDSALYFCASSPWGQEEELASPLHFGNGTRLTVT.

This clone was picked up a small number of times. The V gene is TRBV3-1 (or the pseudogene TRBV3-2), the J gene TRBJ2-7, with D possibly matching TRBD2 (5 bases). This CDR3 comprises 15 residues. The germline V gene encodes CDR1 LGHDT and CDR2 YNNKEL (reference sequence). The V and J ends lost 0 bases and 2 bases respectively, with 11 bases between them. Written as DNA, the CDR3 is TGTGCCAGCAGCCAAGATATCCGGGAAGCCTACGAGCAGTACTTC. This sequence encodes CASSQDIREAYEQYF.

The chain has TRBV9 and TRBJ2-7; TRBD2 matches 8 bases. Per the germline V gene, CDR1 is SGDLS and CDR2 is YYNGEE. J was trimmed by 5 bases and V by 0 bases; bases with no gene match: 13. The CDR3 has 17 amino acids. The CDR3 region is CASSVEPSRGDDHEQYF. The CDR3 DNA follows: TGTGCCAGCAGCGTAGAACCCTCGCGGGGGGACGACCACGAGCAGTACTTC.

The chain is built from TRBV11-2 and TRBJ2-7, with 7 bases identical to TRBD1. The V and J ends lost 0 bases and 3 bases, in that order; junction bases with no gene match: 8. The length of the CDR3 is 16 residues. Germline assignment: CDR1 SGHAT and CDR2 FQNNGV. CDR3 DNA sequence: TGTGCCAGCAGCTTAGATCTCGGTGACAGGGTCTACGAGCAGTACTTC. Its translation: CASSLDLGDRVYEQYF.

To note about this clone: The identical CDR3 is also encoded by other nucleotide sequences in the sample. The genes are TRBV7-9 and TRBJ1-2, with no clear D. Trimming left V 1 base short and J 5 bases short, with 8 bases between. CDR1 is SEHNR and CDR2 is FQNEAQ in the germline V gene (reference sequence). This CDR3 has 13 residues. The CDR3 is CASSLGGDYGYTF. The CDR3 DNA sequence: TGTGCCAGCAGCTTAGGGGGAGATTATGGCTACACCTTC.

This clone has just a few counts. This rearrangement joins TRBV5-1 to TRBJ1-4; TRBD1 might be the D (6 bases). This CDR3 has 15 amino acids. Germline CDR1 and CDR2: SGHRS and YFSETQ. V lost 0 bases and J 7 bases, leaving 13 bases between the germline ends. The CDR3 spells CASSLEGGSGEKLFF. In nucleotides, the CDR3 is TGCGCCAGCAGCTTGGAAGGGGGATCGGGTGAAAAACTGTTTTTT.

The V call is TRBV6-5, the J call TRBJ2-1; a possible D gene is TRBD2 (6 bases). V lost 0 bases and J lost 0, with 9 bases in between. This CDR3 contains 16 residues. Germline-derived CDR1 and CDR2 are MNHEY and SVGAGI. The CDR3 DNA is TGTGCCAGCAGTTACTCGTACGGGAGCTCCTACAATGAGCAGTTCTTC. It encodes CASSYSYGSSYNEQFF.

The CDR3 spells CASSSPAGGNTIYF. CDR3 coding DNA: TGCGCCAGCAGCTCCCCGGCGGGTGGAAACACCATATATTTT. V gene TRBV5-1 combines with J gene TRBJ1-3; D gene unclear. The CDR3 sequence is 14 residues long. Germline-derived CDR1 and CDR2 are SGHRS and YFSETQ. V lost 3 bases to trimming and J lost 3 bases, with 10 bases between them.

The chain recombines TRBV2 with TRBJ1-2, with D possibly matching TRBD1 (5 bases). Germline assignment: CDR1 SNHLY and CDR2 FYNNEI. The CDR3 contains 13 residues. Between the trimmed V and J ends, which lost 6 bases and 5 bases, there was a span of 13 bases. The CDR3 sequence: CASRQGSQYGYTF. The CDR3 coding sequence is TGTGCCAGCAGGCAGGGTAGTCAGTATGGCTACACCTTC.

V is TRBV18 and J is TRBJ2-7, with 14 bases lining up with TRBD2. V shed 3 bases, J shed 5 bases, and the junction held 0 bases outside the gene matches. This CDR3 comprises 14 residues. Germline CDR1 reads KGHSH; CDR2 reads LQKENI. CDR3 loop: CASSPGLAGDEQYF. The CDR3 region has the DNA TGTGCCAGCTCACCGGGACTAGCGGGGGACGAGCAGTACTTC.